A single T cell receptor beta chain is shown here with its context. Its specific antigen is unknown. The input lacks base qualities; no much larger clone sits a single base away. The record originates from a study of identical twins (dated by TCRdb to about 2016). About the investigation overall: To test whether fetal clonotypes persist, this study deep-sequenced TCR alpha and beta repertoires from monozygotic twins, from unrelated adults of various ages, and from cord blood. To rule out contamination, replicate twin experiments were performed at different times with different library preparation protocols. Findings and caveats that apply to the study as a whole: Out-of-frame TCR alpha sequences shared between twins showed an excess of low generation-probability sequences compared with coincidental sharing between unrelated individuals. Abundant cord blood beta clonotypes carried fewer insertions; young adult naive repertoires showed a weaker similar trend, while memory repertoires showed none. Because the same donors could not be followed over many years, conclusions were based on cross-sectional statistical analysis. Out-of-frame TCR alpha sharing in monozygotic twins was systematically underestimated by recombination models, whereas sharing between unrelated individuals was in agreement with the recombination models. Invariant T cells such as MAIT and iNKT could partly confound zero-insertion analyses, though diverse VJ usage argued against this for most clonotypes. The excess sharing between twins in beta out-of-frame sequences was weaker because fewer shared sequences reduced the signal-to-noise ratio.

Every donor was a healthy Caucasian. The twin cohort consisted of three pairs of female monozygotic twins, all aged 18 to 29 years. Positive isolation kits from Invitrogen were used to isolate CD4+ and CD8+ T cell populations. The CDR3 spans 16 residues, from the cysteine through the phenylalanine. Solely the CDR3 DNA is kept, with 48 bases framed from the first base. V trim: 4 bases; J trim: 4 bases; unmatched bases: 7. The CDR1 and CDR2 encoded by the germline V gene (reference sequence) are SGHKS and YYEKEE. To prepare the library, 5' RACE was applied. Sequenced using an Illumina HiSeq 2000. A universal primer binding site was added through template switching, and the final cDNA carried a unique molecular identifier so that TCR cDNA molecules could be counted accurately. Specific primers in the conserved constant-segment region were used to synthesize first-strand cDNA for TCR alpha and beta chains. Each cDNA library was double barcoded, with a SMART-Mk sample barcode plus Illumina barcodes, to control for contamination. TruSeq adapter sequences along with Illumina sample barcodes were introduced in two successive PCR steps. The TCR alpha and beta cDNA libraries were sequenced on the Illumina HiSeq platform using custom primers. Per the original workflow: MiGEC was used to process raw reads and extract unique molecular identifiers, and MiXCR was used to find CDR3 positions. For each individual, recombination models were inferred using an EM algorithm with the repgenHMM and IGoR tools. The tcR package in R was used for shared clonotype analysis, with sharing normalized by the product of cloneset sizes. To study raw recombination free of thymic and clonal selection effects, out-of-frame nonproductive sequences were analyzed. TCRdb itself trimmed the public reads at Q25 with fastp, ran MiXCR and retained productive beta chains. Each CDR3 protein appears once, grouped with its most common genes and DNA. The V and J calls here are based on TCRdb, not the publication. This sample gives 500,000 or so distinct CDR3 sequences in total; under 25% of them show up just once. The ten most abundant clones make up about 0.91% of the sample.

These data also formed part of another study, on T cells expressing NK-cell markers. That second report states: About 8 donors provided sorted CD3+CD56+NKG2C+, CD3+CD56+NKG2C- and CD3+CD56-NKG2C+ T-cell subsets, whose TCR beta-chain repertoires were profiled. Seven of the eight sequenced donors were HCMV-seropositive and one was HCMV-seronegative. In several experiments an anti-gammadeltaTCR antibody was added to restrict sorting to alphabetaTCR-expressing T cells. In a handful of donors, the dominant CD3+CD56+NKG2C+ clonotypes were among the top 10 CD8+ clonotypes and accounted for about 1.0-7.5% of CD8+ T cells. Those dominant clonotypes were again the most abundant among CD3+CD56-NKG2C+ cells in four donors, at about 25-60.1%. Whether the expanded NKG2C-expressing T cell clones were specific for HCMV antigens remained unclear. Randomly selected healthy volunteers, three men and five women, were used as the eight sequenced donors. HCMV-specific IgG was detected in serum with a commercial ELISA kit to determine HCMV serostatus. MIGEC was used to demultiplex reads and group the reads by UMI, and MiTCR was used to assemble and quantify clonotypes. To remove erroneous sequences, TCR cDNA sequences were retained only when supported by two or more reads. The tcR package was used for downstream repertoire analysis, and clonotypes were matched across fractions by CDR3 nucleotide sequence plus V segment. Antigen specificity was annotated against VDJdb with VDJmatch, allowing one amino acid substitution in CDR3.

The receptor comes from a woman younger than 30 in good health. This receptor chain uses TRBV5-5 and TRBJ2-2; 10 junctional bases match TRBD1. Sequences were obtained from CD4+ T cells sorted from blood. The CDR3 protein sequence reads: CASSDPGQGSTGELFF. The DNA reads TGTGCCAGCAGCGATCCGGGACAGGGGAGCACCGGGGAGCTGTTTTTT.